This T cell receptor beta chain appears in the sequencing data of a study of response to subunit inactivated influenza vaccine listed by TCRdb under 2018. Some background on the complete study: The study used deep quantitative T cell receptor repertoire profiling to track responses to a trivalent subunit inactivated influenza vaccine.

The research as a whole found: It was suggested by the authors that each seasonal influenza vaccination may recruit only a limited number of new T cells.

The library was built by means of RT-PCR. Data came from an Illumina HiSeq 2500. TCRdb trimmed public reads at Q25 via fastp, called clones via MiXCR and kept in-frame beta chains. Rows are unified per CDR3 protein, each entry keeping the most common DNA and genes. The sample table shows 490,000 or so distinct CDR3 sequences, and around 8% are seen once. The ten largest clones represent 10% to 15% of the sample. Looking up the germline V gene (reference sequence) yields CDR1 DFQATT and CDR2 SNEGSKA. The CDR3 measures 14 amino acids from cysteine to phenylalanine. The read is trimmed to its CDR3 DNA, 42 bases read in frame from base 1. Compared with germline, V lacks 3 bases and J lacks 8 bases; bases without a gene match: 8. Concerning this clonotype itself: Its antigen is currently not known. Qualities for individual bases were not recorded, and no much larger clone is one base off.

This receptor chain uses TRBV20-1 and TRBJ2-1, and TRBD2 matches 9 of the central bases. The source is a man between 50 and 69 years old who received an inactivated influenza vaccine. Donor details come from another sample of the same person, matched by shared clones. This specimen consisted of PBMCs from blood, obtained around 2 years after vaccination. The CDR3 sequence is CSARPGTSLYEQFF. The bases read TGCAGTGCTAGGCCGGGGACTAGCTTGTATGAGCAGTTCTTC.